The 25 T cell receptor beta chains below were found in one sample sequenced in a study of beta chain features in type 1 diabetes. Every isolated RNA sample was fully reverse transcribed, so sequencing captured expressed TCRB transcripts. Only in-frame clones appear in the TCRdb table, and some are missing; sequencing was by immunoSEQ multiplex PCR. In the table there are approximately 300,000 clones, about 10% of which are singletons. The specimen was naive CD4+ T cells from blood. All receptors come from a woman between 25 and 40 years old in good health.

The chain is built from TRBV27 and TRBJ1-4; the D is unclear. V lost 5 bases and J lost 0, with 13 bases in between. This CDR3 has 16 amino acids. The germline CDR1 and CDR2 sequences are MNHEY and SMNVEV (reference sequence). CDR3 region: CASSPWTEATNEKLFF. The CDR3 DNA sequence: TGTGCCAGCAGTCCATGGACGGAGGCAACTAATGAAAAACTGTTTTTT.

This clone was seen a few times. The chain employs TRBV7-3 and TRBJ2-1; 8 bases are a match to TRBD2. Germline V gene sequence: CDR1 SGHTA, CDR2 FQGTGA. The CDR3 spans 16 residues. J was trimmed by 2 bases and V by 5 bases; bases with no gene match: 8. The CDR3, as DNA: TGTGCCAGCAGCCCGACGGGGACTAGGACCTACAATGAGCAGTTCTTC. Translation: CASSPTGTRTYNEQFF.

This clone was counted only a few times. The chain combines TRBV5-4 with TRBJ2-7; 8 bases match TRBD1. The ends lost 3 bases at V and 4 bases at J; junction bases unmatched: 6. The V gene's germline CDR1 is SGHNT and CDR2 YYREEE (reference sequence). CDR3 length: 14 residues. The CDR3 DNA reads TGTGCCAGCAGCTCGCCGGACAGGGTTTACGAGCAGTACTTC. It yields the protein CASSSPDRVYEQYF.

This clone was detected a few times. This chain joins TRBV18 and TRBJ2-5; the D is unclear. The length of the CDR3 is 14 residues. Trimming removed 0 bases at V and 1 base at J, with 6 bases between. CDR1 is KGHSH, CDR2 LQKENI, per germline. The CDR3 nucleotides read TGTGCCAGCTCACCACCAAGCCCCCAAGAGACCCAGTACTTC. It is translated as CASSPPSPQETQYF.

In this sample, this clone turned up a few times. The chain couples TRBV15 to TRBJ2-5, with TRBD1 as a possible D gene (5 bases). The CDR3 totals 16 residues. In germline, CDR1 is LNHNV, CDR2 YYDKDF (reference sequence). V was trimmed by 0 bases and J by 1 base, leaving 12 bases between them. As DNA, the CDR3 is TGTGCCACCAGCAGAGATTGGCAGGGTCCCCAAGAGACCCAGTACTTC. Its protein is CATSRDWQGPQETQYF.

This clone was found a few times. This sequence joins TRBV7-9 and TRBJ2-5; maybe TRBD1 (5 bases). The germline V gene encodes CDR1 SEHNR and CDR2 FQNEAQ (reference sequence). This CDR3 has 15 residues. V was cut by 5 bases and J by 5 bases, with 18 bases left in between. CDR3 DNA sequence: TGTGCCAGCAGCCCAGTGGCCACCCCAGGGGAGACCCAGTACTTC. Amino acid sequence: CASSPVATPGETQYF.

The chain joins TRBV29-1 to TRBJ1-4; possible D gene TRBD1, 6 bases. From germline, CDR1 is SQVTM and CDR2 ANQGSEA. CDR3 length: 13 residues. Deletions cut 4 bases from V and 6 bases from J, with 12 bases between. The CDR3 DNA follows: TGCAGCGTTGGCGGCAGGGGAGATGAAAAACTGTTTTTT. Protein sequence: CSVGGRGDEKLFF.

About this clone itself: A junction boundary mismatches the germline segment, possibly from a read error. The chain employs TRBV7-7 and TRBJ2-1; 7 bases line up with TRBD2. From germline, CDR1 is SSHAT and CDR2 FNYEAQ (reference sequence). The CDR3 totals 15 residues. CDR3 residues: CASSPQSGTYNEQFF. CDR3 in DNA: TGTGCTAGCAGCCCCCAGAGCGGGACTTACAATGAGCAGTTCTTC.

This clone was picked up a small number of times. The chain combines TRBV27 with TRBJ1-4; a possible D gene is TRBD1 (6 bases). The V gene's germline CDR1 is MNHEY and CDR2 SMNVEV (reference sequence). V was shortened by 6 bases and J by 1 base, with 15 bases between the two germline ends. The CDR3 contains 16 residues. CDR3 nucleotide sequence: TGTGCCAGCAGCTCAATGTACAGGGAAACTAATGAAAAACTGTTTTTT. Its translation: CASSSMYRETNEKLFF.

This clone was observed a few times. The chain employs TRBV28 and TRBJ1-1; TRBD1 matches at 7 bases. The germline gives CDR1 MDHEN, CDR2 SYDVKM. The CDR3 extends over 14 amino acids. V shed 6 bases, J shed 6 bases, and the junction held 10 bases outside the gene matches. CDR3 nucleotide sequence: TGTGCCAGCAGACGAAGACAGGGAGTGGCTGAAGCTTTCTTT. The encoded protein is CASRRRQGVAEAFF.

V and J are TRBV6-5 and TRBJ2-2; no clear D gene. V shed 5 bases and J shed 6 bases, with 10 bases lying between them. The germline CDR1 and CDR2 sequences are MNHEY and SVGAGI. This CDR3 comprises 13 residues. CDR3 nucleotide sequence: TGTGCCAGCAGTCCGACACGACCCGGGGAGCTGTTTTTT. Residues: CASSPTRPGELFF.

J is TRBJ2-7 and V is TRBV19; D perhaps matches TRBD2 (6 bases). Germline values: CDR1 LNHDA, CDR2 SQIVND (reference sequence). The CDR3 has 15 amino acids. V was cut by 5 bases and J by 2 bases, with 16 bases left in between. The CDR3, as DNA: TGTGCCAGTAGTCCAACCCCGGGACTCACCTACGAGCAGTACTTC. Translated, it gives CASSPTPGLTYEQYF. Based on the CDR3 plus reference TRBV19 and TRBJ2-7, the full variable domain is DGGITQSPKYLFRKEGQNVTLSCEQNLNHDAMYWYRQDPGQGLRLIYYSQIVNDFQKGDIAEGYSVSREKKESFPLTVTSAQKNPTAFYLCASSPTPGLTYEQYFGPGTRLTVT.

The V call is TRBV28, the J call TRBJ2-1, with 7 bases lining up with TRBD1. CDR1 is MDHEN, CDR2 SYDVKM, per germline. The CDR3 has 13 residues. The J segment lost 9 bases and the V segment lost 3 bases, leaving 5 bases of the junction unmatched. The CDR3 protein is CASSLVQGTEQFF. Here the CDR3 DNA reads TGTGCCAGCAGTTTGGTACAGGGGACTGAGCAGTTCTTC.

This clone was counted a single time. This rearrangement joins TRBV7-9 to TRBJ1-1; D gene ambiguous. V gave up 8 bases and J gave up 7 bases, with 35 bases separating them. CDR3 size: 19 residues. The V gene's germline CDR1 is SEHNR and CDR2 FQNEAQ (reference sequence). The CDR3 sequence: CASRSKSERRHIPGSEAFF. The CDR3 bases are TGTGCCAGCCGAAGTAAATCTGAGCGACGGCATATTCCCGGCAGTGAAGCTTTCTTT.

The gene calls are TRBV7-9 and TRBJ2-3; weak D call: TRBD2 (6 bases). The CDR3 has 14 residues. The V end was cut by 7 bases, the J end by 0 bases, with 11 bases between. Looked up from germline, CDR1 is SEHNR and CDR2 is FQNEAQ (reference sequence). The CDR3 coding sequence is TGTGCCAGCATCCGACTAGGTAGCACAGATACGCAGTATTTT. Protein product: CASIRLGSTDTQYF. The full variable domain, rest sourced from reference TRBV7-9 and TRBJ2-3, is DTGVSQNPRHKITKRGQNVTFRCDPISEHNRLYWYRQTLGQGPEFLTYFQNEAQLEKSRLLSDRFSAERPKGSFSTLEIQRTEQGDSAMYLCASIRLGSTDTQYFGPGTRLTVL.

This clone turned up a few times. This rearrangement joins TRBV7-2 to TRBJ2-7; TRBD2 matches at 13 bases. Germline values: CDR1 SGHTA, CDR2 FQGNSA. J was trimmed by 1 base and V by 1 base; bases with no gene match: 4. The CDR3 is made up of 17 amino acids. The CDR3 spells CASSLGGTSGMSYEQYF. CDR3 nucleotide sequence: TGTGCCAGCAGCTTAGGTGGGACTAGCGGGATGTCCTACGAGCAGTACTTC.

This clone was found a few times. The rearrangement joins TRBV30 to TRBJ1-2; a possible D gene is TRBD1 (6 bases). The germline V gene encodes CDR1 GTSNPN and CDR2 SVGIG (reference sequence). Trimming removed 2 bases from V and 4 bases from J, with 11 bases in between. CDR3 length equals 13 residues. The CDR3, as DNA: TGTGCCTGGAGTCGTCAGGGGATCTATGGCTACACCTTC. It specifies CAWSRQGIYGYTF.

The V gene is TRBV30, the J gene TRBJ1-1; D remains unclear. The CDR3 spans 12 residues. From germline, CDR1 is GTSNPN and CDR2 SVGIG (reference sequence). With 3 bases removed from V and 4 bases from J, the gap between germline ends came to 9 bases. The CDR3 region has the DNA TGTGCCTGGAGGCTCCGGGGCACTGAAGCTTTCTTT. The encoded protein is CAWRLRGTEAFF.

In the case of this clone: The same CDR3 arises from other DNA sequences in this sample as well. The rearrangement joins TRBV7-3 to TRBJ2-3; possible D gene TRBD1, 5 bases. V lost 1 base and J lost 4, with 6 bases in between. This CDR3 has 13 amino acids. Looked up from germline, CDR1 is SGHTA and CDR2 is FQGTGA. CDR3 bases: TGTGCCAGCAGCTTAAGGGGCTCAGATACGCAGTATTTT. Residues: CASSLRGSDTQYF.

The chain has TRBV23-1 and TRBJ2-7; D is possibly TRBD1 (5 bases). TRBV23-1 is designated an ORF whose function remains uncertain. Deletions cut 0 bases from V and 2 bases from J, with 11 bases between. There are 15 residues in the CDR3. The CDR3 DNA reads as TGCGCCAGCAGTCAATCGAAACCAGGGCCCTACGAGCAGTACTTC. Translating it yields CASSQSKPGPYEQYF.

This clone was recorded a few times. The rearrangement joins TRBV6-5 to TRBJ2-3, with 11 nucleotides matching TRBD2. Germline values: CDR1 MNHEY, CDR2 SVGAGI. Trimming cost V 2 bases and J 6 bases; bases outside gene matches: 4. This CDR3 is 15 amino acids long. CDR3 sequence (DNA): TGTGCCAGCAGTTACACTAGCGGGAGTAAGGATACGCAGTATTTT. Translating it yields CASSYTSGSKDTQYF.

This clone has just a few counts. The rearrangement uses TRBV29-1 and TRBJ2-7; D might be TRBD2 (6 bases). V lost 4 bases and J 3 bases, leaving 10 bases between the germline ends. Germline V gene sequence: CDR1 SQVTM, CDR2 ANQGSEA. There are 12 residues in the CDR3. CDR3 sequence: CSVGRGGYEQYF. CDR3 DNA sequence: TGCAGCGTTGGGCGGGGAGGCTACGAGCAGTACTTC.

This clone was seen only a few times. This chain connects TRBV19 to TRBJ1-4; perhaps TRBD1 as D (5 bases). V lost 4 bases and J lost 3, with 12 bases in between. Germline CDR1 is LNHDA and CDR2 is SQIVND (reference sequence). The CDR3 is 15 residues long. The DNA of the CDR3 is TGTGCCAGTAGTACCAGGGCCGGCGCTAATGAAAAACTGTTTTTT. It specifies CASSTRAGANEKLFF.

This chain uses TRBV5-4 with TRBJ2-1; D possibly corresponds to TRBD2 (6 bases). Trimming took 0 bases from V and 7 from J, leaving 11 bases between them. Looked up from germline, CDR1 is SGHNT and CDR2 is YYREEE (reference sequence). The CDR3 runs to 14 residues. The CDR3 coding sequence is TGTGCCAGCAGCTTGGTCGGGGGTATAAATGAGCAGTTCTTC. This codes for CASSLVGGINEQFF.

This clone was picked up a small number of times. This chain connects TRBV7-8 to TRBJ2-1; D gene unclear. Germline V gene data show CDR1 as SGHVS and CDR2 as FQNEAQ. The germline V and J ends were trimmed by 5 bases and 2 bases, with 13 bases remaining between them. This CDR3 region has 15 residues. CDR3 DNA sequence: TGTGCCAGCAGCCGGCCGAGGTGGGCCTACAATGAGCAGTTCTTC. As protein: CASSRPRWAYNEQFF.